A selection of T cell receptor beta chains follows, all from one sample in a study of low-dose radiotherapy and immunotherapy resistance in tumors. Via MiXCR, TCRdb re-called the reads, giving one row per CDR3 protein. The table includes 50,000 or so distinct CDR3 sequences, around 34% detected once. Here the sequenced sample was PBMCs, taken after low-dose radiotherapy plus immunotherapy. These receptors originate from a male donor with rectosigmoid adenocarcinoma. CDR3s include the opening cysteine and the closing phenylalanine or tryptophan. A clone size is listed for some rows: how often the clone was seen (once, few, many), or a class if it is expanded.

>TRBJ2-7|many|TRBV11-2
CASSSAGTEQYF
>TRBJ2-7|-|TRBV5-6
CASSFSLSYEQYF
>TRBJ2-1|many|TRBV29-1
CSVDFGAGAGSEQFF
>TRBJ2-2|few|TRBV6-4
CASSDTNAGELFF
>TRBJ1-2|-|TRBV29-1
CSAWKGGYTF
>TRBJ1-2|-|TRBV5-6
CASRPREETGAPRGYTF
>TRBJ2-3|many|TRBV6-2/TRBV6-3
CASSGPRGGTDTQYF
>TRBJ2-7|medium-sized|TRBV5-8
CASSLAVTGQSEQYF
>TRBJ2-7|few|TRBV6-2/TRBV6-3
CASSYSKTSDEWSYEQYF
>TRBJ2-1|-|TRBV15
CATSRDPTSGSYNEQFF
>TRBJ1-2|many|TRBV29-1
CSVESSSGASGGYTF
>TRBJ2-3|many|TRBV5-1
CASSLGQLLDTQYF
>TRBJ2-7|-|TRBV4-2
CASSQEPGTAYEQYF
>TRBJ2-7|-|TRBV12-3/TRBV12-4
CASSLGAGQTYEQYF
>TRBJ2-5|many|TRBV6-8
CASSYTARDSQETQYF
>TRBJ2-2|many|TRBV14
CASSQGYTGELFF
>TRBJ2-7|few|TRBV28
CASSRDRGLSEQYF
>TRBJ2-7|-|TRBV4-2
CASSQDTASYEQYF
>TRBJ2-3|-|TRBV29-1
CSAERMTGTDTQYF
>TRBJ1-1|-|TRBV18
CASSPGQGFVGSTEAFF
>TRBJ2-3|-|TRBV5-4
CASSLALRGGSTDTQYF